This is a list of T cell receptor beta chains from one sample in a study of response to subunit inactivated influenza vaccine. One entry per CDR3 protein, called by TCRdb with MiXCR from the RT-PCR reads. The sample carries 650,000 to 800,000 distinct CDR3 sequences, about 14% recorded once. The sequencing used PBMCs from blood, collected 14 to 15 days before vaccination. Receptor source: a man in his fifties or sixties who received an inactivated influenza vaccine. CDR3s include the opening cysteine and the closing phenylalanine or tryptophan. A D gene is named only where the DNA matches it firmly. A row's size may be missing; if present it is once, few, many or a size class.

v_call	clone_size	j_call	d_call	cdr3_aa	cdr3_nt
TRBV7-2	few	TRBJ1-2	NA	CASSLEEGFYGYTF	TGTGCCAGCAGCTTAGAGGAAGGGTTCTATGGCTACACCTTC
TRBV6-5	NA	TRBJ2-7	NA	CASSYSGVLEQYF	TGTGCCAGCAGTTACTCGGGGGTCCTCGAGCAGTACTTC
TRBV28	few	TRBJ1-1	TRBD1	CASSLGQGTSEDTEAFF	TGTGCCAGCAGTCTCGGACAGGGGACCAGCGAGGACACTGAAGCTTTCTTT
TRBV5-5	few	TRBJ2-2	NA	CASSLDWEAGELFF	TGTGCCAGCAGCTTGGATTGGGAGGCCGGGGAGCTGTTTTTT
TRBV28	few	TRBJ2-7	NA	CASSLQRTSYEQYF	TGTGCCAGCAGTTTACAAAGGACCTCCTACGAGCAGTACTTC
TRBV3-1	NA	TRBJ2-5	NA	CASSAHLAIQETQYF	TGTGCCAGCAGCGCCCACCTAGCAATCCAAGAGACCCAGTACTTC
TRBV7-9	NA	TRBJ2-3	NA	CASSPIVGDTQYF	TGTGCCAGCAGCCCGATTGTGGGAGATACGCAGTATTTT
TRBV6-2/TRBV6-3	few	TRBJ2-1	NA	CASLYSTDLNEQFF	TGTGCCAGCCTTTATTCGACAGATCTAAATGAGCAGTTCTTC
TRBV19	few	TRBJ2-4	NA	CASRPMPPAGTGNIQYF	TGTGCCAGTAGGCCGATGCCACCGGCGGGGACGGGGAACATTCAGTACTTC
TRBV4-1	once	TRBJ2-7	TRBD1	CASSQRTGLGEQYF	TGCGCCAGCAGCCAGAGGACAGGGCTGGGCGAGCAGTACTTC
TRBV29-1	NA	TRBJ2-5	NA	CSVDGPERETQYF	TGCAGCGTTGATGGTCCGGAGAGGGAGACCCAGTACTTC
TRBV5-1	NA	TRBJ1-1	NA	CATTAGAGIMNTEAFF	TGCGCCACCACAGCAGGAGCAGGGATTATGAACACTGAAGCTTTCTTT
TRBV3-1	NA	TRBJ2-1	TRBD2	CASRDLGGGLFF	TGTGCCAGCAGGGATTTGGGGGGGGGTCTATTCTTC
TRBV7-3	few	TRBJ2-2	NA	CASSLTGQVRELFF	TGTGCCAGCAGCTTAACAGGGCAGGTCAGGGAGCTGTTTTTT
TRBV4-2	NA	TRBJ1-3	NA	CASSQDRGIGNTIYF	TGTGCCAGCAGCCAAGACAGGGGTATTGGAAACACCATATATTTT
TRBV5-1	NA	TRBJ2-2	TRBD2	CASTLGTSGFSGELFF	TGCGCCAGCACCTTGGGGACTAGCGGGTTTTCCGGGGAGCTGTTTTTT
TRBV4-2	many	TRBJ2-5	TRBD2	CASSQDEREGETQYF	TGTGCCAGCAGCCAAGATGAGCGGGAGGGGGAGACCCAGTACTTC
TRBV6-2/TRBV6-3	NA	TRBJ2-1	TRBD2	CASSPFGTRGDEQFF	TGTGCCAGCAGTCCTTTCGGGACTAGGGGAGATGAGCAGTTCTTC
TRBV12-3/TRBV12-4	few	TRBJ2-7	TRBD1	CASSSSLRDRSYEQYF	TGTGCCAGCAGTTCCTCCCTCCGGGACAGATCCTACGAGCAGTACTTC
TRBV5-1	few	TRBJ1-2	NA	CASSAGGGYGYTF	TGCGCCAGCAGCGCCGGGGGTGGTTATGGCTACACCTTC
TRBV20-1	many	TRBJ2-1	NA	CSAGGLAWGEQFF	TGCAGTGCTGGCGGACTTGCTTGGGGTGAGCAGTTCTTC
TRBV7-2	NA	TRBJ2-7	TRBD1	CASSWRQGPYEQYF	TGTGCCAGCAGCTGGAGACAGGGGCCCTACGAGCAGTACTTC
TRBV29-1	NA	TRBJ2-7	NA	CSVASPSNEQYF	TGCAGCGTGGCCTCCCCTAGCAACGAGCAGTACTTC